The 17 T cell receptor beta chains listed next were all sequenced from one sample in a study of T cell repertoires in cytomegalovirus infection. No cognate antigen is known for these TCRs. TCRdb fed the reads into MiXCR, producing one record per CDR3 protein. The sample holds some 940,000 distinct CDR3 sequences, 31% seen once. The sample consisted of cultured CD8+ T cells from PBMCs, taken from culture after CMV antigen stimulation. Receptors were obtained from a human donor in good health (CMV status not recorded). Some clones in this sample may be carry-over from other donors' samples.

The rearrangement uses TRBV5-4 and TRBJ2-1; TRBD2 matches 8 bases. The CDR3 spans 15 residues. Per germline, CDR1 SGHNT and CDR2 YYREEE (reference sequence). J was trimmed by 5 bases and V by 4 bases; bases with no gene match: 8. Written as DNA, the CDR3 is TGTGCCAGCAGCACACGGACTAGCCCCCACAATGAGCAGTTCTTC. Translating gives CASSTRTSPHNEQFF.

This sequence joins TRBV19 and TRBJ1-1; tentatively, D is TRBD1 (6 bases). Trimming took off 0 bases at V and 3 bases at J, with 11 bases between the two ends. This CDR3 contains 15 residues. CDR1 and CDR2 (germline): LNHDA, SQIVND (reference sequence). CDR3 nucleotides: TGTGCCAGTAGTATAGACAGGGGCTCGGACACTGAAGCTTTCTTT. Protein sequence: CASSIDRGSDTEAFF. Looking up the rest from reference TRBV19 and TRBJ1-1 gives the full variable domain: DGGITQSPKYLFRKEGQNVTLSCEQNLNHDAMYWYRQDPGQGLRLIYYSQIVNDFQKGDIAEGYSVSREKKESFPLTVTSAQKNPTAFYLCASSIDRGSDTEAFFGQGTRLTVV.

This clonotype was detected a few times. The chain uses TRBV11-2 and TRBJ2-1; 7 bases match TRBD2. There are 15 residues in the CDR3. Trimming at V came to 6 bases and at J to 1 base, leaving 6 bases not matched to a gene. Germline V gene lookup returns CDR1 SGHAT and CDR2 FQNNGV. This chain's CDR3 is CASRGSGPSYNEQFF. CDR3 DNA: TGTGCCAGCAGGGGTAGCGGGCCGTCCTACAATGAGCAGTTCTTC.

This clonotype was counted at least ten times. The V call is TRBV7-9, the J call TRBJ2-5, with 9 bases identical to TRBD2. The CDR3 has 15 residues. Germline CDR1 is SEHNR and CDR2 is FQNEAQ (reference sequence). V was clipped by 5 bases and J by 7 bases; unmatched bases: 11. CDR3 nucleotides: TGTGCCAGCAGCCCACCAACTCTAGCGGGGTGGACCCAGTACTTC. This gives the protein CASSPPTLAGWTQYF.

As DNA, the CDR3 is TGTGCCAGCAGCAGTCGGACAGGGGGCTTGGATACGCAGTATTTT. Protein: CASSSRTGGLDTQYF. The chain carries TRBV5-6 and TRBJ2-3; 11 positions match TRBD1. Germline CDR1 reads SGHDT; CDR2 reads YYEEEE. V shed 4 bases, J shed 6 bases, and the junction held 7 bases outside the gene matches. The CDR3 runs 15 residues.

This clonotype was seen at least ten times. V gene TRBV20-1 combines with J gene TRBJ1-5, with 9 positions matching TRBD1. The CDR3 covers 16 residues. J lost 6 bases, V lost 6 bases, and 15 bases had no gene match. The germline V gene encodes CDR1 DFQATT and CDR2 SNEGSKA (reference sequence). The CDR3 DNA reads TGCAGTGCCGTAGATCGTGCCGGGACAGGGTCTCAGCCCCAGCATTTT. It codes for CSAVDRAGTGSQPQHF.

This chain uses TRBV4-1 with TRBJ2-5, with a weak D call TRBD1 (6 bases). Trimming pared 0 bases from V and 2 bases from J, leaving 10 bases between. This CDR3 is built from 15 residues. Germline lookup yields CDR1 MGHRA and CDR2 YSYEKL. CDR3 bases: TGCGCCAGCAGCCAAGATCGGCAGGGGCAAGAGACCCAGTACTTC. Translated: CASSQDRQGQETQYF.

The genes are TRBV7-6 and TRBJ2-2; possible D gene TRBD2, 5 bases. V was cut by 5 bases and J by 0 bases, with 10 bases left in between. The CDR3 covers 15 residues. The germline CDR1 and CDR2 sequences are SGHVS and FNYEAQ. CDR3 amino acids: CASSRGYANTGELFF. The CDR3 DNA sequence: TGTGCCAGCAGCCGGGGATACGCGAACACCGGGGAGCTGTTTTTT.

Comments on this clonotype: One end of the junction is discordant with germline, which a read error may explain. The gene calls are TRBV5-6 and TRBJ2-2; D might be TRBD2 (6 bases). Germline V gives CDR1 SGHDT, CDR2 YYEEEE. CDR3 length: 14 amino acids. CDR3 sequence reads: CASSRRDLGRVLLF. As DNA, the CDR3 is TGTGCCAGCAGCCGACGGGACTTAGGCCGGGTTTTACTTTTT.

The chain combines TRBV19 with TRBJ2-1, with 7 bases identical to TRBD1. V was pared by 9 bases and J by 0 bases, with 5 bases of the junction left unmatched. Germline CDR1 is LNHDA and CDR2 is SQIVND (reference sequence). The CDR3 is made up of 14 amino acids. DNA for the CDR3: TGTGCCAGCCGACAGGGAAGCTCCTACAATGAGCAGTTCTTC. Amino acids: CASRQGSSYNEQFF.

Many counts were recorded for this clonotype. The chain employs TRBV12-3 or TRBV12-4 and TRBJ2-1; D assignment may be TRBD1 or TRBD2 (5 bases each). This CDR3 has 16 amino acids. Trimming removed 7 bases at V and 2 bases at J, with 18 bases between. The CDR3 spells CASTPLGLGPYNEQFF. The CDR3 DNA follows: TGTGCCAGCACCCCGCTAGGGTTGGGACCCTACAATGAGCAGTTCTTC.

This clonotype occurred a few times. The chain carries TRBV12-3 or TRBV12-4 and TRBJ1-2; a possible D gene is TRBD1 (5 bases). Trimming removed 6 bases from V and 3 bases from J, with 17 bases in between. CDR3 length: 15 residues. The CDR3 spells CASRHSPAGYYGYTF. CDR3 bases: TGTGCCAGCAGACACTCCCCCGCAGGGTACTATGGCTACACCTTC.

This clonotype was counted between two and nine times. The chain couples TRBV10-1 to TRBJ1-1; no reliable D call. Between the trimmed V and J ends, which lost 2 bases and 4 bases, there was a span of 11 bases. Germline V gene sequence: CDR1 WNHNN, CDR2 SYGVQD (reference sequence). The CDR3 has 14 residues. The CDR3 region is CASSEAARSTEAFF. CDR3 DNA sequence: TGCGCCAGCAGTGAGGCCGCCCGGAGCACTGAAGCTTTCTTT.

This clonotype has more than one count but fewer than ten. The V call is TRBV27, the J call TRBJ1-3; TRBD1 is a possible D gene (5 bases). CDR3 length: 13 amino acids. Germline values: CDR1 MNHEY, CDR2 SMNVEV (reference sequence). V was clipped by 4 bases and J by 6 bases, with 10 bases between them. CDR3 residues: CASSSGRENTIYF. In DNA form, the CDR3 reads TGTGCCAGCAGTTCGGGCAGGGAAAACACCATATATTTT.

This clonotype was seen a handful of times. The chain combines TRBV7-9 with TRBJ1-3, with 7 positions matching TRBD1. The CDR3 is made up of 16 amino acids. Germline assignment: CDR1 SEHNR and CDR2 FQNEAQ (reference sequence). Trimming cost V 5 bases and J 2 bases; bases outside gene matches: 9. The CDR3 is CASSLRDSHPGNTIYF. CDR3 in DNA: TGTGCCAGCAGCCTCCGGGACAGTCATCCTGGAAACACCATATATTTT.

This clonotype was seen more than once but under ten times. The gene calls are TRBV7-9 and TRBJ2-1; 8 bases align to TRBD2. The junction had 6 bases not matched to a gene; V was cut back by 4 bases and J by 4 bases. Germline CDR1 SEHNR, CDR2 FQNEAQ (reference sequence). CDR3 length: 15 residues. The CDR3 loop is CASSSGGLDYNEQFF. The DNA of the CDR3 is TGTGCCAGCAGCTCGGGGGGGCTGGATTACAATGAGCAGTTCTTC.

The V call is TRBV10-3, the J call TRBJ1-1; 7 bases line up with TRBD1. The CDR3 consists of 12 residues. From germline, CDR1 is ENHRY and CDR2 SYGVKD. Trimming took 5 bases from V and 4 from J; bases not matched to a gene: 1. The CDR3 DNA reads TGTGCCATCAGTTCAGGGGGCACTGAAGCTTTCTTT. Residues: CAISSGGTEAFF.